This T cell receptor beta chain is from a study of blood T cell repertoires in COVID-19. Study at large: Sites in the United States, Italy and Spain provided acute and convalescent COVID-19 samples.

V dropped 2 bases and J dropped 3; count of bases not matched to a gene: 5. This CDR3 has 15 amino acids. In germline, CDR1 is MNHNS, CDR2 SASEGT. Per the study methods: Counts of nucleated cells, estimated from reference gene primer amplification, were obtained. Profiled with immunoSEQ multiplex PCR; TCRdb holds only in-frame clones, not every one. V, J and clone size derive from that table, while D and trimming were established from the DNA sequence. The repertoire holds over 85,000 clones, with approximately 89% as singletons. The clonotype was recovered from a human donor in a cohort sampled during active COVID-19. The sequenced sample consisted of peripheral blood. The genes are TRBV6-1 and TRBJ2-7; 9 bases match TRBD2. CDR3 sequence reads: CASSERGSGSYEQYF. The CDR3 DNA reads TGTGCCAGCAGTGAAAGGGGTAGCGGGAGCTACGAGCAGTACTTC.